This paragraph reports one TCR beta chain. The PCR had 60 Vbeta and 13 Jbeta primers. Profiling relied on immunoSEQ multiplex PCR, and the TCRdb table lists in-frame clones only, not all of them. The sample consists of 130,000 or so clones, 74% of them appearing once. The entry originates in a study of cytomegalovirus exposure and HLA in healthy donors. The CDR3 is 15 residues long. V shed 3 bases, J shed 13 bases, and the junction held 14 bases outside the gene matches. Germline V gene lookup returns CDR1 LGHNA and CDR2 YNFKEQ. This chain links TRBV4-2 with TRBJ1-4, with 7 bases identical to TRBD1. The TCR sequence derives from a man aged 40-49 years in good health and CMV-seropositive. Sequenced: PBMCs. The CDR3 DNA follows: TGTGCCAGCAGCCAGGAGACAGGGAGGAATGCGGCACTGTTTTTT. Protein sequence: CASSQETGRNAALFF.